This passage covers 3 T cell receptor beta chains from one sample sequenced in a study of radiotherapy plus CTLA-4 blockade in lung cancer (dated by TCRdb to the late 2010s). The receptor library was made with the immunoSEQ multiplex PCR assay. This is the immuneACCESS table as TCRdb keeps it, with only in-frame sequences that have V and J called. A part of the clones is gone; compared with another copy, unresolved V genes explain less than half, and the rest is unexplained. The table for this sample lists around 80,000 clones; about 84% of them were counted only once. The biggest ten clones account for about 0.79% of the sample. This specimen was peripheral blood, taken from a patient treated with radiotherapy plus ipilimumab. The receptors were gathered from a human donor with non-small cell lung cancer who had stable disease on radiotherapy plus ipilimumab.

The rearrangement links TRBV5-1 to TRBJ2-3; unclear D gene. The germline V gene encodes CDR1 SGHRS and CDR2 YFSETQ. The V and J ends lost 0 bases and 3 bases respectively, with 8 bases between them. The CDR3 sequence is 14 residues long. This chain's CDR3 is CASSLDLGTDTQYF. In DNA, the CDR3 is TGCGCCAGCAGCTTGGATCTGGGAACAGATACGCAGTATTTT.

This clone appeared a few times. The chain has TRBV7-9 and TRBJ1-6, with a weak D call TRBD1 (6 bases). Trimming took off 6 bases at V and 11 bases at J, with 20 bases between the two ends. Germline CDR1 is SEHNR and CDR2 is FQNEAQ (reference sequence). The CDR3 totals 15 residues. The CDR3 DNA follows: TGTGCCAGCAGTCGCGGTCAGGGTGGGGGCCCACCCCTCCACTTT. It specifies CASSRGQGGGPPLHF.

This clone was counted only a few times. This chain links TRBV7-2 with TRBJ1-1; 7 bases line up with TRBD1. J lost 1 base, V lost 6 bases, and 2 bases had no gene match. Germline-derived CDR1 and CDR2 are SGHTA and FQGNSA. This CDR3 has 13 residues. CDR3 in amino acids: CASRRTGNTEAFF. The CDR3, as DNA: TGTGCCAGCAGGCGGACAGGGAACACTGAAGCTTTCTTT.